This record looks at one T cell receptor beta chain sequence and its context. The record originates from a study of cytomegalovirus exposure and HLA in healthy donors. Amplification used 60 Vbeta primers and 13 Jbeta primers. Produced via immunoSEQ multiplex PCR; TCRdb's table is partial and in-frame only. The sample lists roughly 180,000 clones, roughly 84% occurring once. The ends were cut back, 3 bases at V and 0 bases at J, with 18 bases in the middle. Germline V CDR1 and CDR2: LNHDA, SQIVND (reference sequence). The CDR3 covers 18 residues. The genes are TRBV19 and TRBJ2-1; no reliable D call. The origin of this receptor is a man younger than 45 in good health and CMV-seronegative. Sequencing was performed on PBMCs. CDR3 nucleotides: TGTGCCAGTAGTATTCGGTCCCTTAGTCGAAGCTCCTACAATGAGCAGTTCTTC. Its translation is CASSIRSLSRSSYNEQFF.